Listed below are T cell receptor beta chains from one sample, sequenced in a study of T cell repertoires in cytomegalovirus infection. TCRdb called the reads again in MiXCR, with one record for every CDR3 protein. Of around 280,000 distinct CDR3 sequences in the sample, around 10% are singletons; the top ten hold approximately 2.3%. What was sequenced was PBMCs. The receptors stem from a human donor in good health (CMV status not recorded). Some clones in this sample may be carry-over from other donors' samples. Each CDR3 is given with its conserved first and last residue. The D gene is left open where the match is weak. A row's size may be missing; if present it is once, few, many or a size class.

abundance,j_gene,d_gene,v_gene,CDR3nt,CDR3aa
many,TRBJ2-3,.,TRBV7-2,TGTGCCAGCAGCTTAGTGACGAGACTAGACAGATCAGATACGCAGTATTTT,CASSLVTRLDRSDTQYF
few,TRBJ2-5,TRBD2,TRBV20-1,TGCAGTGCTAGAGACCAGCGACTAGCCGCACGGGAGACCCAGTACTTC,CSARDQRLAARETQYF
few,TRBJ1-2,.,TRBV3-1,TGTGCCAGCAGCCACGTCGGGACAAACTATGGCTACACCTTC,CASSHVGTNYGYTF
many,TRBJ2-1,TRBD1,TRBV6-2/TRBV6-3,TGTGCCAGCAGCCCCGGCGGGACAGGGTGGGATGAGCAGTTCTTC,CASSPGGTGWDEQFF
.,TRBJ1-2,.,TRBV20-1,TGCAGTGCTAGTTATAGGAGGGGTGCGTTAAACTATGGCTACACCTTC,CSASYRRGALNYGYTF
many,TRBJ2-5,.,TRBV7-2,TGTGCCAGCGCCCTCTCGGGACGGGGTCAAGAGACCCAGTACTTC,CASALSGRGQETQYF
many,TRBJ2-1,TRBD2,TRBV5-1,TGCGCCAGCAGCCCACCCGGGGGGGCCTGGTTCTTC,CASSPPGGAWFF
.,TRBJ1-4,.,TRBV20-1,TGCAGTGCCGGTCTCACTAATGAAAAACTGTTTTTT,CSAGLTNEKLFF
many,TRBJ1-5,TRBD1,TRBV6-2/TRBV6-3,TGTGCCAGCAGTTCCGTCCGGACAGGGGGCGAGCAGCCCCAGCATTTT,CASSSVRTGGEQPQHF
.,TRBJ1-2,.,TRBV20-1,TGCAGTGCTAGAGAGTCCGGGACATATGGCTACACCTTC,CSARESGTYGYTF
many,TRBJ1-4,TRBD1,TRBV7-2,TGTGCCAGCAGCCCATATGGACAGGGTAATGAAAAACTGTTTTTT,CASSPYGQGNEKLFF
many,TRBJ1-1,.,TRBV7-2,TGTGCCAGCAGCTTAGCGGGGGAAAGAGCTTTCTTT,CASSLAGERAFF
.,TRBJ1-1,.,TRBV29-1,TGCAGCGTTGCGCAGGGGAACACTGAAGCTTTCTTT,CSVAQGNTEAFF
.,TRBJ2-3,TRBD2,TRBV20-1,TGCAGTGCTAGCTCCGGGACTACTAGCACAGATACGCAGTATTTT,CSASSGTTSTDTQYF
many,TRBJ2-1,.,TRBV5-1,TGCGCCAGCAGCTTAAGGAAAACCGACTCCTACAATGAGCAGTTCTTC,CASSLRKTDSYNEQFF
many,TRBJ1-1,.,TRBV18,TGTGCCAGCTCACCGGCAGAGTCCAGGAACACTGAAGCTTTCTTT,CASSPAESRNTEAFF
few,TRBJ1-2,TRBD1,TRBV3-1,TGTGCCAGCAGCGCGACAGGGGACAACGGCTACACCTTC,CASSATGDNGYTF
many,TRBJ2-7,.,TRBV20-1,TGCAGTGCTAGAGATGGGTCGTCCTACGAGCAGTACTTC,CSARDGSSYEQYF
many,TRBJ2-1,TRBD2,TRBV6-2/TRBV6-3,TGTGCCAGCAGTTACTCACTAGCGGGGAAGGATGAGCAGTTCTTC,CASSYSLAGKDEQFF
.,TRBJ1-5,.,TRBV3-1,TGTGCCAGCTCACCTGGGGCAGGGGAAAACCCTTTTCATCAGCCCCAGCATTTT,CASSPGAGENPFHQPQHF
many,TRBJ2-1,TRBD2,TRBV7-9,TGTGCCAGCAGGGGACTAGCGGCGACAAGCTCCTACAATGAGCAGTTCTTC,CASRGLAATSSYNEQFF
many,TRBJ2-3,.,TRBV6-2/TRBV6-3,TGTGCCAGCACCTCACTAAGGGTCCCGAGCACAGATACGCAGTATTTT,CASTSLRVPSTDTQYF
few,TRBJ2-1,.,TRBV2,TGTGCCAGCAGTGAAAGGCCAGTGGCCTACAATGAGCAGTTCTTC,CASSERPVAYNEQFF
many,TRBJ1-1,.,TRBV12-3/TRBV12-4,TGTGCCAGCAGTTGGGCCTCGAACACTGAAGCTTTCTTT,CASSWASNTEAFF
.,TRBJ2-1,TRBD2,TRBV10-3,TGTGCCATAACTAACGGGGGGGACAATGAGCAGTTCTTC,CAITNGGDNEQFF
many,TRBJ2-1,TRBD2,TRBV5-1,TGCGCCAGCGCCGGGGGGTCCTACAATGAGCAGTTCTTC,CASAGGSYNEQFF
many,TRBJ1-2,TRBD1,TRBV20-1,TGCAGTGCTAGAGGGAGCAAGGGGGCTTACTATGGCTACACCTTC,CSARGSKGAYYGYTF
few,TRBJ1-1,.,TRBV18,TGTGCCAGCTCACCATTGAAGGGAAGCACTGAAGCTTTCTTT,CASSPLKGSTEAFF
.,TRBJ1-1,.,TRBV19,TGTGCCAGTAGTATGACAGCGAACACTGAAGCTTTCTTT,CASSMTANTEAFF
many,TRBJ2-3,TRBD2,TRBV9,TGTGCCAGCAGCCCCGGGACTAGCGGGGGGGACGGAGATACGCAGTATTTT,CASSPGTSGGDGDTQYF
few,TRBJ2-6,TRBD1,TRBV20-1,TGCAGTGCCCCGGCCCGGACAGGCAACTCTGGGGCCAACGTCCTGACTTTC,CSAPARTGNSGANVLTF
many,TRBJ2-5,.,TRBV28,TGTGCCAGCAGTTTATGGGGGGGGCCCGCCGACCAAGAGACCCAGTACTTC,CASSLWGGPADQETQYF
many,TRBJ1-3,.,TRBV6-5,.,CASSLAPLDKVGNTIYF
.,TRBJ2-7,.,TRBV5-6,TGTGCCAGCAGCTTGGTAGTAAAGGGGCGACGAGACTACGAGCAGTACTTC,CASSLVVKGRRDYEQYF
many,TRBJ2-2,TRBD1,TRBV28,TGTGCCAGCAGCCCATATCGGTCAGGGGGAACCGGGGAGCTGTTTTTT,CASSPYRSGGTGELFF
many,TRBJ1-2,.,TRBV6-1,TGTGCCAGCAGTGAAGCGGGAGGCGATGGCTACACCTTC,CASSEAGGDGYTF